One sample yielded the 16 T cell receptor beta chains listed below, sequenced in a study of tumor and adjacent non-tumor tissue in lung cancer. RNA was extracted from bulk tissue without any cell sorting. The normal lung tissue was taken more than 3 cm from the tumor edge. The library came from three nested PCR rounds adapted from ARM-PCR protocols. TCRdb redid the calling of the multiplex PCR reads with MiXCR, one entry per CDR3 protein. Among some 73,000 distinct CDR3 sequences, around 80% were seen once, and the ten largest hold about 54%. The sequenced sample consisted of distant non-tumor lung tissue. These receptors were obtained from a man aged 60 to 75 with non-small cell lung cancer.

For this clonotype: The final CDR3 position lacks the conserved phenylalanine or tryptophan, pointing to a likely read error. The V and J genes are TRBV11-3 and TRBJ2-2; 7 nucleotides match TRBD2. The CDR3 length is 18 residues. CDR1 and CDR2 (germline): SGHNT, YENEEA. The CDR3 sequence: CASSSRGTGGYRAGELFY. The CDR3 bases are TGTGCTAGCAGCTCCCGGGGAACGGGAGGATACAGAGCCGGGGAGCTGTTTTAT.

The chain couples TRBV20-1 to TRBJ2-5; the D is unclear. Germline-derived CDR1 and CDR2 are DFQATT and SNEGSKA (reference sequence). The length of the CDR3 is 13 residues. Trimming shortened V by 0 bases and J by 5 bases, and 10 bases separated the two germline ends. CDR3 in DNA: TGCAGTGCTAGAGATGTAATAGTCGAGACCCAGTACTTC. The encoded protein is CSARDVIVETQYF.

V and J are TRBV11-2 and TRBJ2-5, with D perhaps matching TRBD1 (5 bases). There are 13 residues in the CDR3. Germline assignment: CDR1 SGHAT and CDR2 FQNNGV. Trimming stripped 10 bases from V and 3 bases from J, with 15 bases between. In DNA, the CDR3 is TGTGCCAACAGGTCTGAAGGGGAAGAGACCCAGTACTTC. Translation gives CANRSEGEETQYF.

Points on this clonotype: Lacking the conserved final phenylalanine or tryptophan, this CDR3 likely reflects a read error. CDR3 region: CASSFQGADAQYS. CDR3 coding DNA: TGTGCCAGCAGCTTTCAGGGGGCAGATGCGCAGTATTCC. The J gene is TRBJ2-3, the V gene TRBV11-3; TRBD1 aligns across 8 bases. This CDR3 comprises 13 residues. Per germline, CDR1 SGHNT and CDR2 YENEEA.

About this clonotype: Since no conserved phenylalanine or tryptophan closes the CDR3, a read error is the likely cause. This chain links TRBV11-3 with TRBJ2-1; 8 bases agree with TRBD2. Germline-derived CDR1 and CDR2 are SGHNT and YENEEA. The CDR3 is 14 residues long. Here the CDR3 DNA reads TGTGCCAGCAGCTTGAGCGGGAGTACCAATCAGCAGTTCTCC. This sequence encodes CASSLSGSTNQQFS.

Details on this clonotype: At one boundary the junction diverges from the germline segment, which might be a read error. The rearrangement uses TRBV20-1 and TRBJ2-1; TRBD2 agrees at 10 bases. The CDR3 length is 14 residues. Germline lookup yields CDR1 DFQATT and CDR2 SNEGSKA (reference sequence). Written as DNA, the CDR3 is TGCAGTGCCGAAAGCGGGAGGGTCCTCAATGGGCAGTTCTTC. Amino acids: CSAESGRVLNGQFF.

In this sample, this clonotype turned up once. This chain joins TRBV5-1 and TRBJ1-2, with D perhaps matching TRBD1 (6 bases). The CDR3 loop spans 15 amino acids. Germline assignment: CDR1 SGHRS and CDR2 YFSETQ. V lost 1 base, J lost 11 bases, and 21 bases lay in between. CDR3 region: CASSLTGPFTFGYTF. The DNA for the CDR3 is TGCGCCAGCAGCTTGACAGGGCCGTTTACCTTTGGTTACACCTTC.

A remark on this clonotype: Since the CDR3 does not end with the conserved phenylalanine or tryptophan, this likely comes from a read error. The J gene is TRBJ2-5, the V gene TRBV20-1; TRBD2 is a possible D gene (5 bases). The CDR3 extends over 15 amino acids. Germline V gives CDR1 DFQATT, CDR2 SNEGSKA (reference sequence). The V end lost 6 bases, the J end lost 2 bases, and 19 bases lay between the germline ends. The CDR3, as DNA: TGCAGTGCCCCACGGGGTGGGATACTACAAGAGACCCAGTACATC. This sequence encodes CSAPRGGILQETQYI.

Comments on this clonotype: One end of the junction fails to match germline, which may point to a read error. The chain is built from TRBV29-1 and TRBJ1-1; TRBD1 is a possible D gene (5 bases). The CDR3 sequence is 13 residues long. Per the germline V gene, CDR1 is SQVTM and CDR2 is ANQGSEA. The CDR3 DNA is TGCAGCGCTGCAGTATGGCCGGACACTGTAGCTTTCTTT. Translating gives CSAAVWPDTVAFF.

A word on this clonotype: A junction end diverges from the germline sequence, so it may reflect a read error. V and J are TRBV20-1 and TRBJ2-1, with D unresolved. In germline, CDR1 is DFQATT, CDR2 SNEGSKA (reference sequence). The CDR3 is made up of 15 amino acids. The CDR3 spells CNAQSVDVFDNDQFF. CDR3 nucleotides: TGCAATGCCCAGAGTGTGGACGTGTTCGACAATGATCAGTTCTTC.

Details on this clonotype: Likely a read error: the CDR3 ends without its conserved phenylalanine or tryptophan. This sequence joins TRBV29-1 and TRBJ2-7, with TRBD1 matching over 7 bases. V trimming: 3 bases; J trimming: 6 bases; junction bases outside the gene matches: 14. The CDR3 has 15 amino acids. The germline CDR1 and CDR2 sequences are SQVTM and ANQGSEA. The CDR3 nucleotides are TGCAGCGTTGACCGGGACAGAGTTTTAGCCTGCGAGCAGTACCTC. Translation gives CSVDRDRVLACEQYL.

This clonotype was picked up many times. The chain joins TRBV6-1 to TRBJ2-6; 9 nucleotides match TRBD1. CDR1 and CDR2 (germline): MNHNS, SASEGT. J gave up 0 bases and V 4 bases, and 7 bases lay outside the gene matches. The CDR3 extends over 18 amino acids. Here the CDR3 DNA reads TGTGCCAGCAGTGGCAGACAGGGGGTTTCCTCTGGGGCCAACGTCCTGACTTTC. This encodes CASSGRQGVSSGANVLTF.

On this clonotype itself: Relative to the germline gene, one junction end is altered; a read error may explain this. The CDR3 protein is CASSSLVGGPGNEHFF. In DNA form, the CDR3 reads TGTGCCAGCAGCTCCCTAGTGGGGGGGCCGGGGAATGAGCACTTCTTC. J is TRBJ2-1 and V is TRBV11-3, with D possibly TRBD2 on 7 matching bases. Germline V CDR1 and CDR2: SGHNT, YENEEA. This CDR3 contains 16 residues.

Remarks on this clonotype: A read error may produce the germline difference seen at one junction end. The chain is built from TRBV11-2 and TRBJ2-5; a weak D match, TRBD2 (7 bases). Germline-derived CDR1 and CDR2 are SGHAT and FQNNGV. CDR3 length: 16 residues. The CDR3 sequence: CASIATMGGPKETQYF. DNA of the CDR3: TGCGCCAGCATCGCCACAATGGGGGGGCCAAAGGAGACCCAATACTTC.

Worth noting for this clonotype: Because it lacks the conserved phenylalanine or tryptophan at the end, this CDR3 is likely a read error. This sequence joins TRBV29-1 and TRBJ2-7, with 12 bases matching TRBD2. CDR3 length equals 14 residues. Germline loops: CDR1 SQVTM, CDR2 ANQGSEA. V gave up 5 bases and J gave up 1 base; unmatched junction bases: 3. The CDR3 reads CSVQTSGRSYEQYL. The CDR3 DNA follows: TGCAGCGTTCAGACTAGCGGGAGATCCTACGAGCAGTACCTC.

As to this clonotype: A read error may account for a junction end that differs from germline. The chain employs TRBV20-1 and TRBJ2-7; no definite D call. Germline CDR1 reads DFQATT; CDR2 reads SNEGSKA (reference sequence). This CDR3 spans 12 amino acids. Written as DNA, the CDR3 is TGCGGTGTTAGTGCGGTCACCTACAAGCAGTACTTC. This translates into CGVSAVTYKQYF.